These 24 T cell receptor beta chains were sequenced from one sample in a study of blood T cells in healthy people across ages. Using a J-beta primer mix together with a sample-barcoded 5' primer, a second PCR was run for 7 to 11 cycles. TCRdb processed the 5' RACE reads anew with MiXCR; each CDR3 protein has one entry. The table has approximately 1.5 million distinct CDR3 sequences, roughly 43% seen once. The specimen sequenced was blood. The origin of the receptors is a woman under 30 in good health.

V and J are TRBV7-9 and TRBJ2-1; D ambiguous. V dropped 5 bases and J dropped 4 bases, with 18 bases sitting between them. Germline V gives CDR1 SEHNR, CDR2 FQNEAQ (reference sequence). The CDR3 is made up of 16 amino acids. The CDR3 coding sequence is TGTGCCAGCAGCCCCGGTCCGTTGGGTCAATACAATGAGCAGTTCTTC. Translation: CASSPGPLGQYNEQFF.

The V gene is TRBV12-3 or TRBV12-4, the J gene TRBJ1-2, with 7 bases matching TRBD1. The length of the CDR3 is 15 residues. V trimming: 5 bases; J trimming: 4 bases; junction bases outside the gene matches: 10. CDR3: CASSPVQGHLYGYTF. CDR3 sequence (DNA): TGTGCCAGCAGTCCCGTACAGGGGCACCTCTATGGCTACACCTTC.

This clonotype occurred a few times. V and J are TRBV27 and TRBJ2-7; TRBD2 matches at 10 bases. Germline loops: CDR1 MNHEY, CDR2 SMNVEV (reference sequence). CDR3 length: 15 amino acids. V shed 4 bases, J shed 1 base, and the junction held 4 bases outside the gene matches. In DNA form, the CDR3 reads TGTGCCAGCAGTTGGTCTAGCGGGAGATCCTACGAGCAGTACTTC. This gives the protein CASSWSSGRSYEQYF.

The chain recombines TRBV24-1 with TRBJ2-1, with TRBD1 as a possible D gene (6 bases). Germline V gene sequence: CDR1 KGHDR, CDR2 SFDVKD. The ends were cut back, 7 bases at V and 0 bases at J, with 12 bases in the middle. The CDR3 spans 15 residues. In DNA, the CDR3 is TGTGCCACCAGCAGGGACACGAGCTCCTACAATGAGCAGTTCTTC. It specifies CATSRDTSSYNEQFF.

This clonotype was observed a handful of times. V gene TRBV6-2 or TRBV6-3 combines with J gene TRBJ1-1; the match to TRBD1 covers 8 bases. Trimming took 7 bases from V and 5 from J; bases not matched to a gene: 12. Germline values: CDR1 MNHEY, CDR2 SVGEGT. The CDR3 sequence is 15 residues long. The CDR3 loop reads CASNRIGQGNTEAFF. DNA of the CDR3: TGTGCCAGCAACAGAATTGGACAGGGAAATACTGAAGCTTTCTTT.

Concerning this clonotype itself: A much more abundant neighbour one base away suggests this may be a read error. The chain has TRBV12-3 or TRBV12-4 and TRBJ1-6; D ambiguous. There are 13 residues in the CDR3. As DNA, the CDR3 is TGTGCCAGCAGTGTAGCACCAATCACACCCCTCCACTTT. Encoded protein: CASSVAPITPLHF.

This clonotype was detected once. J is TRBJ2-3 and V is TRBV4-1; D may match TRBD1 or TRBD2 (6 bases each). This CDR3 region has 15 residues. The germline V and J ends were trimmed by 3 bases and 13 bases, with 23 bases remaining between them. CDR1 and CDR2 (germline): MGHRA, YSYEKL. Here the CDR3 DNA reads TGCGCCAGCAGCCAGGGGGCAGCGGGTAGGGGCCTAAAGTATTTT. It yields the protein CASSQGAAGRGLKYF.

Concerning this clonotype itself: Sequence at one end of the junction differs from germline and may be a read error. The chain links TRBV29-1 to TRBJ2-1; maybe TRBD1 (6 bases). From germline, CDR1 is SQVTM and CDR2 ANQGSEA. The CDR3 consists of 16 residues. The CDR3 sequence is CSVEGRQESSYNEQFF. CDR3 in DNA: TGCAGCGTGGAAGGGCGACAGGAGAGCTCCTACAATGAGCAGTTCTTC.

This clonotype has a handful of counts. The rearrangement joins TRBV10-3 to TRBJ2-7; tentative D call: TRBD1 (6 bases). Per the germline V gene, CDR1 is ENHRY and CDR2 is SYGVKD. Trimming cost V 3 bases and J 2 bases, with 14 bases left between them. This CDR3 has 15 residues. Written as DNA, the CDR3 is TGTGCCATCAGTGACCCTCACAGGGATACCTACGAGCAGTACTTC. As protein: CAISDPHRDTYEQYF.

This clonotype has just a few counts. CDR3 DNA sequence: TGTGCCAGCAGCGTAGGAGTTGGGACAGGGCCCACAGATACGCAGTATTTT. Residues: CASSVGVGTGPTDTQYF. This rearrangement joins TRBV9 to TRBJ2-3, with TRBD1 matching 9 bases. J was trimmed by 2 bases and V by 0 bases; bases with no gene match: 7. The CDR3 consists of 17 residues. Germline V CDR1 and CDR2: SGDLS, YYNGEE.

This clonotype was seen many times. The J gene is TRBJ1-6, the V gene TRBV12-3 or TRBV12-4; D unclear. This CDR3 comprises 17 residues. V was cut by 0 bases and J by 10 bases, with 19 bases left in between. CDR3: CASSLAGGFEMSSPLHF. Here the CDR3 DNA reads TGTGCCAGCAGTTTAGCGGGAGGTTTCGAAATGAGCTCACCCCTCCACTTT.

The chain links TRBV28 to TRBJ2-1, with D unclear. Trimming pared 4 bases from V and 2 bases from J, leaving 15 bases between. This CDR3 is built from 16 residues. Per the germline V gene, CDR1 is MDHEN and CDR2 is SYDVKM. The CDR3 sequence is CASSSHIAVPYNEQFF. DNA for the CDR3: TGTGCCAGCAGTTCTCATATCGCGGTACCCTACAATGAGCAGTTCTTC.

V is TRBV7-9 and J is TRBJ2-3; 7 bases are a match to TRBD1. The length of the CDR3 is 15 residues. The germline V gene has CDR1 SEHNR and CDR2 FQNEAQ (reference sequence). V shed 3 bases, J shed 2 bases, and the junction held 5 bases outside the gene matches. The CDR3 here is CASSFLGTATDTQYF. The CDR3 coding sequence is TGTGCCAGCAGCTTTCTTGGGACAGCCACAGATACGCAGTATTTT.

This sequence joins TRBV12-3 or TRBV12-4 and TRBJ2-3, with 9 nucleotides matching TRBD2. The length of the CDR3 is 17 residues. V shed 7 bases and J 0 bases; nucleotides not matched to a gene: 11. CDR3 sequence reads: CASTPGSGGRSTDTQYF. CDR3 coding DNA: TGTGCCAGCACCCCGGGTAGCGGGGGTCGTAGCACAGATACGCAGTATTTT.

CDR3: CSVDGDRGRNYGYTF. The CDR3 DNA reads as TGCAGCGTTGACGGGGACAGGGGGCGCAACTATGGCTACACCTTC. The chain employs TRBV29-1 and TRBJ1-2; 12 bases line up with TRBD1. V gave up 3 bases and J gave up 2 bases; unmatched junction bases: 4. In germline, CDR1 is SQVTM, CDR2 ANQGSEA. The CDR3 runs 15 residues.

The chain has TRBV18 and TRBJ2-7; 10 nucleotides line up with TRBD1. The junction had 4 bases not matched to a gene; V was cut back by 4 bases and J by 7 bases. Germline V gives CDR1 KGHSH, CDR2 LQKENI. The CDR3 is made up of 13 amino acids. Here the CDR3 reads CASSQTGGHEQYF. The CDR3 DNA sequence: TGTGCCAGCTCACAGACAGGGGGCCATGAGCAGTACTTC.

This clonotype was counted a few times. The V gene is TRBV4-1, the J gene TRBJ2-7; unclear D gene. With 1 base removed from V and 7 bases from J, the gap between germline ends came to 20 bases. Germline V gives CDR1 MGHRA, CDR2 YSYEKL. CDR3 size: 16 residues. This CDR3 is CASSQVGLSVYNEQYF. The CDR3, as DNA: TGCGCCAGCAGCCAAGTGGGGTTGTCGGTCTACAATGAGCAGTACTTC.

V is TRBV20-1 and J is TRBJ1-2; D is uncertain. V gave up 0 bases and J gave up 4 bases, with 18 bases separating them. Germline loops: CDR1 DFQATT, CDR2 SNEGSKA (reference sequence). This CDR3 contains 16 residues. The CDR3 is CSARDQYRTRGYGYTF. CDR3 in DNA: TGCAGTGCTAGAGACCAATACCGGACCCGCGGCTATGGCTACACCTTC.

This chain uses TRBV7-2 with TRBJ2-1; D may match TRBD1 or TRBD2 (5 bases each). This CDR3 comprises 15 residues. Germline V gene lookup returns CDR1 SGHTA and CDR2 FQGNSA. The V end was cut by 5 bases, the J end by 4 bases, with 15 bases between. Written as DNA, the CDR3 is TGTGCCAGCAGCGTATCGAGGGGCTGGTACAATGAGCAGTTCTTC. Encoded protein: CASSVSRGWYNEQFF.

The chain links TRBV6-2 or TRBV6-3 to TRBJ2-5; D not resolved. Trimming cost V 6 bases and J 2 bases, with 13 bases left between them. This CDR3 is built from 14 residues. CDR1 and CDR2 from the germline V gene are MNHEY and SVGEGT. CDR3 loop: CASRVQTLQETQYF. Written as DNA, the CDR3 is TGTGCCAGCAGGGTCCAGACACTACAAGAGACCCAGTACTTC.

This chain's CDR3 is CASSQDVTLQGEQYF. In nucleotides, the CDR3 is TGCGCCAGCAGCCAAGATGTAACCCTACAGGGCGAGCAGTACTTC. V and J are TRBV4-1 and TRBJ2-5; weak D call: TRBD1 (6 bases). Judging by the DNA end, TRBJ2-7 fits better; the J call may be wrong. The CDR3 extends over 15 amino acids. Germline-derived CDR1 and CDR2 are MGHRA and YSYEKL.

This CDR3 is CSVRDRAYEQYF. As DNA, the CDR3 is TGCAGCGTTCGGGACAGAGCCTACGAGCAGTACTTC. The V gene is TRBV29-1, the J gene TRBJ2-7; 7 bases agree with TRBD1. V was clipped by 5 bases and J by 2 bases; unmatched bases: 3. The germline gives CDR1 SQVTM, CDR2 ANQGSEA. The CDR3 runs 12 residues.

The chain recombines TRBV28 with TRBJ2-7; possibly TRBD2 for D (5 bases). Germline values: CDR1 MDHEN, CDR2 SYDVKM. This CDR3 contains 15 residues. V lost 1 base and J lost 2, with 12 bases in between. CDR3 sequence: CASSLSQWGAYEQYF. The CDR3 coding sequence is TGTGCCAGCAGTTTATCCCAGTGGGGAGCCTACGAGCAGTACTTC. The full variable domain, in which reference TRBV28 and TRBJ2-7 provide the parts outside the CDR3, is DVKVTQSSRYLVKRTGEKVFLECVQDMDHENMFWYRQDPGLGLRLIYFSYDVKMKEKGDIPEGYSVSREKKERFSLILESASTNQTSMYLCASSLSQWGAYEQYFGPGTRLTVT.

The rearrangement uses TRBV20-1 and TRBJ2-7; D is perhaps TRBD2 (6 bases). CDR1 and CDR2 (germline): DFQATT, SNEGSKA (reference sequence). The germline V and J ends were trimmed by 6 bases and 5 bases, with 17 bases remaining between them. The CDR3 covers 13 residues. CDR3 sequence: CSATAGGKDEQYF. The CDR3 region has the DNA TGCAGTGCCACCGCCGGCGGGAAAGACGAGCAGTACTTC.